The rows below give T cell receptor beta chains drawn from one sample of a study of brain metastases from non-small cell lung cancer. TCRdb's copy holds only in-frame clones and misses some; the assay was immunoSEQ multiplex PCR. Of hundreds of clones in the sample, 89% are singletons; the top ten hold approximately 13%. The sequencing input was primary lung tumor tissue. These receptors were taken from a donor aged 40 or older with non-small cell lung cancer. Each CDR3 is given with its conserved first and last residue. Fields, in order: clone size, J gene, V gene, D gene, CDR3 protein, CDR3 DNA. The D gene is left open where the match is weak. Only part of the rows carry a size: once, few, many, or a class if the clone is expanded.

>-|TRBJ2-3|TRBV7-2|-
CASSLTGFTDTQYF
TGTGCCAGCAGCTTGACAGGTTTCACAGATACGCAGTATTTT
>once|TRBJ1-1|TRBV6-2/TRBV6-3|TRBD1
CASCQGAEAFF
TGTGCCAGCTGCCAGGGGGCTGAAGCTTTCTTT
>-|TRBJ2-1|TRBV5-1|-
CASSFSRGYEQFF
TGCGCCAGCAGCTTCTCAAGGGGTTATGAGCAGTTCTTC
>-|TRBJ1-1|TRBV24-1|-
CATSDWSNTEAFF
TGTGCCACCAGTGATTGGTCGAACACTGAAGCTTTCTTT
>-|TRBJ1-2|TRBV6-6|-
CASSSLLWEGYTF
TGTGCCAGCAGTTCCCTCTTGTGGGAGGGCTACACCTTC
>-|TRBJ2-1|TRBV21-1|-
CASSKEETSGRGVDEQFF
TGTGCCAGCAGCAAAGAGGAGACTAGCGGGAGGGGTGTCGATGAGCAGTTCTTC
>-|TRBJ2-1|TRBV6-5|TRBD2
CATRPSASGGDEQFF
TGTGCCACCAGACCCTCGGCGAGCGGGGGTGATGAGCAGTTCTTC
>once|TRBJ1-5|TRBV27|TRBD1
CASSLSGTGAGQPQHF
TGTGCCAGCAGCTTGTCCGGGACAGGGGCGGGTCAGCCCCAGCATTTT
>-|TRBJ1-6|TRBV5-8|TRBD1
CASSRRDRASPLHF
TGTGCCAGCAGCCGCCGGGACAGGGCTTCACCCCTCCACTTT
>-|TRBJ2-2|TRBV2|-
CASSEQGPTGELFF
TGTGCCAGCAGTGAGCAGGGGCCCACCGGGGAGCTGTTTTTT
>once|TRBJ1-3|TRBV14|TRBD1
CASNRGHSGNTIYF
TGTGCCAGCAACAGGGGCCACTCTGGAAACACCATATATTTT
>hyperexpanded|TRBJ2-2|TRBV29-1|-
CSVRDLNTGELFF
TGCAGCGTGCGGGATTTGAACACCGGGGAGCTGTTTTTT
>-|TRBJ1-1|TRBV5-1|TRBD1
CASSLGRRGQEAFF
TGCGCCAGCAGCTTGGGAAGGAGGGGACAGGAAGCTTTCTTT
>-|TRBJ2-7|TRBV12-3/TRBV12-4|-
CASSPRSYEQYF
TGTGCCAGCAGCCCACGATCGTACGAGCAGTACTTC
>-|TRBJ2-7|TRBV11-1|TRBD1
CASKPGQVTNEQYF
TGTGCCAGCAAACCGGGACAGGTGACAAACGAGCAGTACTTC
>-|TRBJ1-1|TRBV7-9|TRBD1
CASSSGQGSTEAFF
TGTGCCAGCAGCTCCGGACAGGGGAGCACTGAAGCTTTCTTT
>once|TRBJ2-7|TRBV7-2|TRBD2
CASSPAGASGRRYEQYF
TGTGCCAGCAGCCCCGCTGGGGCTAGCGGGAGGAGGTACGAGCAGTACTTC
>-|TRBJ2-1|TRBV7-9|-
CASSLGFNEQFF
TGTGCCAGCAGCTTAGGTTTCAATGAGCAGTTCTTC
>-|TRBJ2-3|TRBV4-3|TRBD2
CASSSSTAGVTDTQYF
TGCGCCAGCAGCTCTTCAACGGCGGGGGTGACAGATACGCAGTATTTT
>-|TRBJ2-7|TRBV2|-
CAGVEGSGEQYF
TGTGCCGGGGTGGAGGGTTCAGGCGAGCAGTACTTC
>-|TRBJ1-4|TRBV20-1|-
CSARTGKKLFF
TGCAGTGCTAGGACGGGGAAAAAACTGTTTTTT
>-|TRBJ1-1|TRBV30|-
CAWSPRDTEAFF
TGTGCCTGGAGCCCTAGGGACACTGAAGCTTTCTTT
>few|TRBJ2-7|TRBV12-5|-
CASNRDNPLEQYF
TGTGCTTCAAACCGGGACAACCCTCTCGAGCAGTACTTC
>-|TRBJ2-7|TRBV5-1|-
CASSLVEGPSEQYF
TGCGCCAGCAGCTTGGTAGAGGGGCCGAGCGAGCAGTACTTC
>few|TRBJ2-4|TRBV18|-
CASSPPGRVENIQYF
TGTGCCAGCTCACCACCGGGCAGGGTAGAAAACATTCAGTACTTC
>-|TRBJ2-6|TRBV28|TRBD2
CASSRGESGANVLTF
TGTGCCAGCAGCCGGGGGGAGTCTGGGGCCAACGTCCTGACTTTC
>-|TRBJ1-2|TRBV28|TRBD1
CASSPFDRGFYGYTF
TGTGCCAGCAGTCCTTTCGACAGGGGATTTTATGGTTACACCTTC
>-|TRBJ2-1|TRBV10-3|-
CAISESGRQGLPYNEQFF
TGTGCCATCAGTGAGTCGGGGAGGCAGGGGCTTCCCTACAATGAGCAGTTCTTC
>-|TRBJ2-1|TRBV5-6|TRBD2
CASSFSGSVYNEQFF
TGTGCCAGCAGCTTTAGCGGGAGCGTCTACAATGAGCAGTTCTTC
>-|TRBJ2-7|TRBV5-1|-
CASSLEAGPYEQYF
TGCGCCAGCAGCTTGGAAGCAGGTCCCTACGAGCAGTACTTC
>-|TRBJ1-6|TRBV18|TRBD1
CASSPTGDFGNSPLHF
TGTGCCAGCTCACCAACAGGGGACTTTGGGAATTCACCCCTCCACTTT
>-|TRBJ1-6|TRBV25-1|-
CASRRGTDSPLHF
TGTGCCAGCAGACGGGGGACTGATTCACCCCTCCACTTT
>-|TRBJ2-7|TRBV6-5|-
CASTLGYEQYF
TGTGCCAGCACCCTGGGGTACGAGCAGTACTTC
>-|TRBJ2-5|TRBV4-3|-
CASSQDQWLETQYF
TGCGCCAGCAGCCAAGATCAATGGTTAGAGACCCAGTACTTC
>-|TRBJ2-3|TRBV9|-
CASSVDGGTDTQYF
TGTGCCAGCAGCGTAGACGGGGGCACAGATACGCAGTATTTT
>-|TRBJ2-3|TRBV21-1|-
CASSTNPGGLDRTDTQYF
TGTGCCAGCAGCACGAATCCCGGGGGACTAGATAGAACAGATACGCAGTATTTT
>-|TRBJ2-7|TRBV9|TRBD2
CARGSGRAFEQYF
TGTGCCAGGGGTAGCGGGAGGGCCTTCGAGCAGTACTTC
>few|TRBJ1-6|TRBV19|-
CASNDRSSYNSPLHF
TGTGCCAGTAACGACAGGAGCTCCTATAATTCACCCCTCCACTTT
>-|TRBJ1-6|TRBV7-3|-
CASSSNGGGSPLHF
TGTGCCAGCAGTTCTAACGGGGGCGGTTCACCCCTCCACTTT
>-|TRBJ1-4|TRBV4-1|-
CASSQDRPPQKLFF
TGCGCCAGCAGCCAAGACCGGCCGCCTCAAAAACTGTTTTTT
>-|TRBJ1-2|TRBV30|-
CAWSVTGMRQYAF
TGTGCCTGGAGTGTCACAGGGATGAGGCAATATGCCTTC
>-|TRBJ2-3|TRBV6-5|TRBD2
CASSYSGGLTDTQYF
TGTGCCAGCAGTTATAGCGGGGGATTAACAGATACGCAGTATTTT
>-|TRBJ1-1|TRBV6-5|-
CASSYGGNTEAFF
TGTGCTAGCAGTTACGGGGGGAACACTGAAGCTTTCTTT
>-|TRBJ1-6|TRBV3-1/TRBV3-2|-
CASSQGEGWSPLHF
TGTGCCAGCAGCCAGGGGGAGGGTTGGTCACCCCTCCACTTT
>-|TRBJ1-2|TRBV19|TRBD1
CASSRTGWVDGYTF
TGTGCCAGTAGTAGGACAGGGTGGGTAGATGGCTACACCTTC
>-|TRBJ2-5|TRBV30|-
CAWNLGQLGQGETQYF
TGTGCCTGGAATTTGGGGCAGTTAGGGCAAGGGGAGACCCAGTACTTC
>-|TRBJ2-1|TRBV27|-
CASNKPGGSYNEQFF
TGTGCCAGCAACAAACCGGGCGGGTCCTACAATGAGCAGTTCTTC
>-|TRBJ2-1|TRBV7-9|TRBD1
CASSPQGALRGNEQFF
TGTGCCAGCAGCCCCCAGGGGGCCCTGAGGGGCAATGAGCAGTTCTTC
>once|TRBJ2-7|TRBV7-6|TRBD1
CASSFSPGTGNEQYF
TGTGCCAGCAGCTTCAGTCCCGGGACAGGGAACGAGCAGTACTTC
>hyperexpanded|TRBJ2-3|TRBV7-8|TRBD1
CASSLGTGLTDTQYF
TGTGCCAGCAGCTTAGGGACAGGGCTCACAGATACGCAGTATTTT
>-|TRBJ2-3|TRBV9|TRBD2
CASSGGTSGLTDTQYF
TGTGCCAGCAGTGGCGGGACTAGCGGCTTGACAGATACGCAGTATTTT
>few|TRBJ1-2|TRBV6-6|-
CASNIGSGYTF
TGTGCCAGCAACATCGGGAGTGGCTACACCTTC
>-|TRBJ2-7|TRBV18|-
CASSPTSDTDYEQYF
TGTGCCAGCTCACCCACTTCGGACACCGACTACGAGCAGTACTTC
>once|TRBJ2-3|TRBV9|TRBD2
CASSVRGGGGRDTQYF
TGTGCCAGCAGCGTTAGGGGCGGGGGGGGAAGGGATACGCAGTATTTT
>few|TRBJ1-3|TRBV7-9|TRBD1
CASSIRDRDRVGNTIYF
TGTGCCAGCAGCATCCGCGACCGGGACAGGGTTGGAAACACCATATATTTT
>-|TRBJ2-1|TRBV5-1|TRBD2
CASSPRTSGGGYNEQFF
TGCGCCAGCAGCCCCCGGACTAGCGGGGGGGGTTACAATGAGCAGTTCTTC
>-|TRBJ2-7|TRBV5-1|TRBD1
CASSYRDSSYEQYF
TGCGCCAGCAGCTACCGGGACAGTTCCTACGAGCAGTACTTC
>-|TRBJ1-5|TRBV10-2|TRBD1
CASSESIGGTGGQPQHF
TGCGCCAGCAGTGAGTCGATAGGTGGTACAGGGGGGCAGCCCCAGCATTTT
>-|TRBJ1-4|TRBV30|-
CAWSSLGAGNEKLFF
TGTGCCTGGAGTTCGCTCGGGGCAGGGAATGAAAAACTGTTTTTT
>-|TRBJ2-7|TRBV2|-
CASSDGGSSSYEQYF
TGTGCCAGCAGTGATGGGGGCAGCTCTTCCTACGAGCAGTACTTC